A selection of T cell receptor beta chains follows, all from one sample in a study of blood T cell repertoires in COVID-19. Assay used: immunoSEQ multiplex PCR; TCRdb lists only in-frame clones, some missing. The sample has roughly 200,000 clones; over 80% are singletons. Sequenced input: peripheral blood. These receptors were collected from a man aged 35-49 years with acute or convalescent COVID-19. Both conserved end residues are trimmed from each CDR3. The order of the fields is CDR3 length, J gene, V gene, CDR3 protein.

>11|TRBJ2-1|TRBV11-2
ASSPDYYNEQF
>11|TRBJ2-2|TRBV6-5
ASREGNTGELF
>12|TRBJ1-6|TRBV7-2
ASSEDTPTIPLH
>12|TRBJ2-1|TRBV6-6
ASSYDRWYDEQF
>11|TRBJ2-3|TRBV19
ASKLGNTDTQY
>13|TRBJ2-3|TRBV4-2
ASSQDYRGPDTQY
>13|TRBJ2-7|TRBV7-2
ASSPDSGSVYEQY
>11|TRBJ2-1|TRBV4-1
ASSQRPSGEQF
>11|TRBJ1-1|TRBV3-1/TRBV3-2
ASSQEGNTEAF
>12|TRBJ2-7|TRBV30
AWTGPSRDYEQY
>12|TRBJ2-7|TRBV10-1
ASSEGRSLYEQY
>13|TRBJ1-1|TRBV19
ASRPTYTMNTEAF
>12|TRBJ1-1|TRBV6-5
ASAWDREETEAF
>13|TRBJ2-7|TRBV9
ASSVATGPEDEQY
>13|TRBJ1-2|TRBV18
ASSPGTGDRYGYT
>14|TRBJ1-2|TRBV18
ASSPNRDRAATGYT
>14|TRBJ1-5|TRBV4-3
ASSQFLQGANQPQH
>12|TRBJ2-1|TRBV6-5
ASRPRLAGNEQF
>11|TRBJ1-5|TRBV7-9
ASSLGQQQPQH
>13|TRBJ2-1|TRBV11-2
ASSIISGSYNEQF
>14|TRBJ2-3|TRBV6-5
ASSYWGGSGTDTQY
>14|TRBJ1-1|TRBV11-1
ASSPRGEAGNTEAF
>14|TRBJ2-7|TRBV7-2
ASSPGGSGGFYEQY
>12|TRBJ1-4|TRBV25-1
ASTARGSDEKLF
>11|TRBJ1-1|TRBV29-1
SVFRGGSTEAF
>12|TRBJ1-1|TRBV3-1/TRBV3-2
ASSQGTVTTEAF
>15|TRBJ1-2|TRBV13
ASSLGYGGTGNYGYT
>12|TRBJ1-1|TRBV5-1
ASSLLGQAGEAF
>13|TRBJ1-1|TRBV3-1/TRBV3-2
ASSQVHRGNTEAF
>15|TRBJ2-1|TRBV5-1
ASSLAGTGVTYNEQF
>10|TRBJ2-7|TRBV2
ASSSTEYEQY
>11|TRBJ1-1|TRBV5-4
ASSLALSTEAF
>11|TRBJ2-7|TRBV30
AWSVKGAYEQY
>11|TRBJ2-1|TRBV7-2
ASSLAKGREQF
>14|TRBJ1-1|TRBV3-1/TRBV3-2
ASSQDPGAGNTEAF
>17|TRBJ2-5|TRBV19
ASSVNSNPSGWLQETQY
>12|TRBJ1-2|TRBV29-1
SVAGTGSWYGYT
>14|TRBJ1-2|TRBV4-2
ASSQVSLTLRDGYT
>13|TRBJ2-2|TRBV5-4
ASRRDSQMAGELF
>14|TRBJ2-1|TRBV9
ASSPRTSGWGNEQF
>11|TRBJ1-5|TRBV18
ASSPRDNQPQH
>13|TRBJ1-5|TRBV11-2
ASSTGMRGRQPQH
>10|TRBJ2-1|TRBV6-6
ASSPGNKKQF
>12|TRBJ2-3|TRBV28
ASSLVAGTDTQY
>12|TRBJ1-1|TRBV5-6
ASSLLTGNTEAF
>13|TRBJ2-1|TRBV2
ASSRFGGPNNEQF
>14|TRBJ2-5|TRBV7-2
ASSYRMWSGRETQY
>16|TRBJ2-1|TRBV21-1
ASSFRHWTSGEYNEQF
>13|TRBJ1-3|TRBV3-1/TRBV3-2
ASSQDSNSGNTIY
>11|TRBJ1-1|TRBV27
ASSLSRNTEAF
>13|TRBJ2-5|TRBV5-6
ASSLRSGGQETQY
>13|TRBJ1-6|TRBV6-5
AIPLWDRLWSPLH